These T cell receptor beta chains were read from a single sample in a study of identifying expanded T cells in peripheral blood. Generated by immunoSEQ multiplex PCR, the TCRdb table keeps only in-frame clones and is missing some. The table has fewer than 110,000 clones, roughly nine tenths seen once. Sequenced: blood. The receptors derive from a person aged 18 to 75 in good health. The conserved cysteine and the conserved F or W are not part of the CDR3 here. The D gene is left open where the match is weak.

J gene: TRBJ1-6; D gene: -; V gene: TRBV6-5; CDR3 protein: AAAPSGSVDSPLH
J gene: TRBJ1-4; D gene: -; V gene: TRBV7-2; CDR3 protein: ASSSPSGGRTNEKLF
J gene: TRBJ2-3; D gene: TRBD2; V gene: TRBV5-1; CDR3 protein: ASSTSGGPRTDTQY
J gene: TRBJ2-7; D gene: TRBD2; V gene: TRBV28; CDR3 protein: ASSPLPGRGDSYEQY
J gene: TRBJ2-6; D gene: -; V gene: TRBV11-2; CDR3 protein: ASGSSGGTSGANVLT
J gene: TRBJ1-2; D gene: TRBD1; V gene: TRBV4-3; CDR3 protein: ASSQNRGRGYT
J gene: TRBJ2-4; D gene: TRBD2; V gene: TRBV29-1; CDR3 protein: SVAGGVKNIQY
J gene: TRBJ1-2; D gene: -; V gene: TRBV7-9; CDR3 protein: ASSFAGGSYGYT
J gene: TRBJ1-3; D gene: -; V gene: TRBV28; CDR3 protein: ASSFSRGLPGNTIY
J gene: TRBJ2-7; D gene: -; V gene: TRBV7-2; CDR3 protein: ASRGSGAHYEQY
J gene: TRBJ2-3; D gene: -; V gene: TRBV28; CDR3 protein: ASSTLPGDTQY
J gene: TRBJ2-5; D gene: -; V gene: TRBV7-9; CDR3 protein: ASSVAGHQGETQY
J gene: TRBJ2-2; D gene: -; V gene: TRBV7-9; CDR3 protein: ASSLLRTSNTGELF
J gene: TRBJ1-1; D gene: -; V gene: TRBV2; CDR3 protein: ASIKEGWVNTEAF
J gene: TRBJ2-7; D gene: -; V gene: TRBV5-1; CDR3 protein: ASSERASYEQY
J gene: TRBJ2-7; D gene: -; V gene: TRBV7-2; CDR3 protein: ASSSSDGYEQY
J gene: TRBJ1-4; D gene: -; V gene: TRBV7-9; CDR3 protein: ASSSLAGLNEKLF
J gene: TRBJ2-3; D gene: TRBD2; V gene: TRBV7-2; CDR3 protein: ASSLGLAGASTDTQY
J gene: TRBJ2-1; D gene: -; V gene: TRBV7-8; CDR3 protein: ASSRESTYSYNEQF
J gene: TRBJ2-2; D gene: TRBD1; V gene: TRBV5-6; CDR3 protein: ASSLGTGRSGELF
J gene: TRBJ1-5; D gene: -; V gene: TRBV27; CDR3 protein: ASSLQRQGNQPQH
J gene: TRBJ1-2; D gene: -; V gene: TRBV5-4; CDR3 protein: ASSFSLRGHYGYT
J gene: TRBJ1-3; D gene: -; V gene: TRBV7-6; CDR3 protein: ASELCTRSGIHESSGNTIY
J gene: TRBJ1-3; D gene: -; V gene: TRBV5-4; CDR3 protein: ASSLAGGNTIY
J gene: TRBJ2-5; D gene: TRBD2; V gene: TRBV9; CDR3 protein: ASSVGGLAGEQETQY
J gene: TRBJ1-5; D gene: -; V gene: TRBV5-1; CDR3 protein: ASSLAPPGTGTNQPQH
J gene: TRBJ2-2; D gene: -; V gene: TRBV7-2; CDR3 protein: ASSLALWGGPTGELF
J gene: TRBJ1-1; D gene: -; V gene: TRBV7-8; CDR3 protein: ASSYAGVTEAF
J gene: TRBJ1-2; D gene: -; V gene: TRBV7-9; CDR3 protein: ASSLISPPT
J gene: TRBJ1-1; D gene: -; V gene: TRBV7-8; CDR3 protein: ASSLDGHTTEAF
J gene: TRBJ2-7; D gene: -; V gene: TRBV7-9; CDR3 protein: ASSGVTYEQY
J gene: TRBJ1-2; D gene: -; V gene: TRBV7-8; CDR3 protein: ASSLSIELYGYT
J gene: TRBJ1-6; D gene: -; V gene: TRBV19; CDR3 protein: ASSIFLSDSHSYNSPLH
J gene: TRBJ1-5; D gene: -; V gene: TRBV19; CDR3 protein: ASSIDRGRGGNQPQH
J gene: TRBJ2-7; D gene: TRBD1; V gene: TRBV4-3; CDR3 protein: ASSYSGTGSYEQY
J gene: TRBJ1-1; D gene: -; V gene: TRBV11-2; CDR3 protein: ASSTGTRGTEAF
J gene: TRBJ2-7; D gene: TRBD1; V gene: TRBV11-3; CDR3 protein: ASSSGTGNYEQY